One and the same sample provided the 4 T cell receptor beta chains below, sequenced in a study of blood T cell repertoires in COVID-19. Measured with immunoSEQ multiplex PCR; TCRdb has only the in-frame clones, and not every one. Seen here are about 85,000 clones, around 87% observed once, and the top ten hold 4.3%. The sequencing sample was made of peripheral blood. These receptors originate from a woman older than 75 with active or convalescent COVID-19.

This clone was picked up a small number of times. In nucleotides, the CDR3 is TGTGCCAGCAGTTATTGGCAGATCCAAGAGACCCAGTACTTC. Its translation is CASSYWQIQETQYF. The chain links TRBV6-5 to TRBJ2-5, with no clear D. CDR1 is MNHEY and CDR2 is SVGAGI in the germline V gene. CDR3 length: 14 residues. The V and J ends lost 3 bases and 1 base respectively, with 9 bases between them.

The V and J genes are TRBV19 and TRBJ2-7, with 10 bases fitting TRBD1. The CDR3 runs 14 residues. CDR1 LNHDA and CDR2 SQIVND come from the germline V gene (reference sequence). With 5 bases clipped from V and 4 bases from J, the junction kept 5 bases outside the gene matches. Here the CDR3 DNA reads TGTGCCAGTAGTTCCGGGACAGGGGTTTACGAGCAGTACTTC. Residues: CASSSGTGVYEQYF.

The chain joins TRBV7-8 to TRBJ2-3; D not certain. The CDR3 spans 13 residues. V was pared by 1 base and J by 2 bases, with 4 bases between. Per germline, CDR1 SGHVS and CDR2 FQNEAQ. For the CDR3, the DNA is TGTGCCAGCAGCTTAGGGCCCACAGATACGCAGTATTTT. Its protein product is CASSLGPTDTQYF.

The genes are TRBV9 and TRBJ1-2; 9 positions agree with TRBD1. The CDR3 totals 14 residues. In germline, CDR1 is SGDLS, CDR2 YYNGEE. The ends lost 0 bases at V and 7 bases at J; junction bases unmatched: 4. The chain's CDR3 is CASSVDRGLVGYTF. CDR3 in DNA: TGTGCCAGCAGCGTAGACAGGGGGCTGGTTGGCTACACCTTC. The whole variable domain, filled in from reference TRBV9 and TRBJ1-2, reads DSGVTQTPKHLITATGQRVTLRCSPRSGDLSVYWYQQSLDQGLQFLIQYYNGEERAKGNILERFSAQQFPDLHSELNLSSLELGDSALYFCASSVDRGLVGYTFGSGTRLTVV.